This T cell receptor beta chain was identified during a study of T cell responses to AZD1222 COVID-19 vaccine. Study context: Second-dose schedules of about 4 or about 12 weeks were combined.

The repertoire was sequenced with immunoSEQ multiplex PCR; TCRdb's copy has only in-frame clones and lacks some. The sample lists roughly 180,000 clones; 87% were seen once. General study findings and limits: Baseline seropositives among AZD1222 recipients totaled only 6 or 7. Spike was spanned by vaccine-associated CD4 TCRs, with dominance at 160-218 and 743-854. When two AZD1222 doses had been given, Spike-specific TCR breadth and depth rose.

Concerning this clone: Its specificity is unknown.

The V end lost 5 bases, the J end lost 10 bases, and 15 bases lay between the germline ends. The CDR3 has 13 residues. Per germline, CDR1 KGHDR and CDR2 SFDVKD. This sequence originates from an adult in good health. The material sequenced was peripheral blood, taken on day 0 of AZD1222 vaccination. The V gene is TRBV24-1, the J gene TRBJ2-3; D is ambiguous. The chain's CDR3 is CATSASSAGAQYF. DNA for the CDR3: TGTGCCACCAGTGCTTCGTCGGCTGGGGCGCAGTATTTT.